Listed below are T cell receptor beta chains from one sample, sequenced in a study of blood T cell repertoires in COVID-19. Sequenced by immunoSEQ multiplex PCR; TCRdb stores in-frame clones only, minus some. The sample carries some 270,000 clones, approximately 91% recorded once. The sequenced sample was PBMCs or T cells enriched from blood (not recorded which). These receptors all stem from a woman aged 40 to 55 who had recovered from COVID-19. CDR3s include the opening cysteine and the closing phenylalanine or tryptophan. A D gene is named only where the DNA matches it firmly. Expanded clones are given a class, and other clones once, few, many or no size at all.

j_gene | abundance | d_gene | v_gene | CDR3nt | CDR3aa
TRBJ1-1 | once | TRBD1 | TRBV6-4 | TGTGCCAGCAGCCCAGGGGGCGCGGGCACTGAAGCTTTCTTT | CASSPGGAGTEAFF
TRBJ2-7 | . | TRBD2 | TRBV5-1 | TGCGCCAGCAGCCAACTTGGGGGACTAGCGGGGAGAGACCCCTACGAGCAGTACTTC | CASSQLGGLAGRDPYEQYF
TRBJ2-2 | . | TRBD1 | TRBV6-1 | TGTGCCAGCAGTAAAGGACAGGGGGCGCAGAACACCGGGGAGCTGTTTTTT | CASSKGQGAQNTGELFF
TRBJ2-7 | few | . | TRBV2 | TGTGCCAGCAGTGTGGGACACCTAGCTCCCTACGAGCAGTACTTC | CASSVGHLAPYEQYF
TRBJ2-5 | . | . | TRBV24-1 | TGTGCCACCAGTGGCCCAGGTGCACAAGAGACCCAGTACTTC | CATSGPGAQETQYF
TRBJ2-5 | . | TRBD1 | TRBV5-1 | TGCGCCAGCGGACAGGGGGCTGGGGAGACCCAGTACTTC | CASGQGAGETQYF
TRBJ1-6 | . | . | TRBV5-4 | TGTGCCAGCAGCTTTACCACCGGTAGAAATTCACCCCTCCACTTT | CASSFTTGRNSPLHF
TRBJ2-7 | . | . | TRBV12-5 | TGTGCTAGTGGTTTGGTGGACTCTCAGCTGCAGTACTTC | CASGLVDSQLQYF
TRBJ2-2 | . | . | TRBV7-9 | TGTGCCAGCAGCCCGGACAGTATTGACGGGGAGCTGTTTTTT | CASSPDSIDGELFF
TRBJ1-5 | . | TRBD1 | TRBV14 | TGTGCCAGCAGCCGGGTATATCGACAGGGGGAAGGCAATCAGCCCCAGCATTTT | CASSRVYRQGEGNQPQHF
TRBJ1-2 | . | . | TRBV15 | TGTGCCACCAGCAGAGATTTAGCTCGCGGCTATGGCTACACCTTC | CATSRDLARGYGYTF
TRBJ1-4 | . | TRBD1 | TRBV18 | TGTGCCAGCTCACCGACAGGGAATAATGAAAAACTGTTTTTT | CASSPTGNNEKLFF
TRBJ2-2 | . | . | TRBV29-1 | TGCAGCATAAAGGTGACAGGGAACACCGGGGAGCTGTTTTTT | CSIKVTGNTGELFF
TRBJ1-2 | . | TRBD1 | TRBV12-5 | TGTGCTAGTGGATCGGACAGGAACTATGGCTACACCTTC | CASGSDRNYGYTF
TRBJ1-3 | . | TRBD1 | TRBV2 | TGTGCCAGCACATTACAGGGGATCGCCGGAAACACCATATATTTT | CASTLQGIAGNTIYF
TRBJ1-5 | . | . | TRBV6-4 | TGTGCCAGCAAGGAGCCCGCGTCCCAGCATTTT | CASKEPASQHF
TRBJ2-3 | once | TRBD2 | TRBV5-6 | TGTGCCAGCAGCAGATTCCTAGCGGGCCTTAGCACAGATACGCAGTATTTT | CASSRFLAGLSTDTQYF
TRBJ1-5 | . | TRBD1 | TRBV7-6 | TGTGCCAGCAGTAAAGCAGGGGGAAGCAATCAGCCCCAGCATTTT | CASSKAGGSNQPQHF
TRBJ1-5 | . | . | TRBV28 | TGTGCCAGCAGTCCTTTGTTTGGGGGGGATAGCAATCAGCCCCAGCATTTT | CASSPLFGGDSNQPQHF
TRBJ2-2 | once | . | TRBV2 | TGTGCCAGCGGAGGGAACCTGAACACCGGGGAGCTGTTTTTT | CASGGNLNTGELFF
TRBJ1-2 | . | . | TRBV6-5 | TGTGCCAGCAGTATACAGGCGGGGGGGTATGGCTACACCTTC | CASSIQAGGYGYTF
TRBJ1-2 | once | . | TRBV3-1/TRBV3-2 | TGTGCCAGCAGCCAAGACCGGGGGTTTTATGGCTACACCTTC | CASSQDRGFYGYTF
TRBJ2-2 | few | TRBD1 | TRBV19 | TGTGCCAGTAGTAGCGGCACAGGGGTGCTCGCCGGGGAGCTGTTTTTT | CASSSGTGVLAGELFF
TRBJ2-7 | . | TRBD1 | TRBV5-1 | TGCGCCAGCAGCTTGGGGGGGACAGAAAGTTTCTACGAGCAGTACTTC | CASSLGGTESFYEQYF
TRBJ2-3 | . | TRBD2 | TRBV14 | TGTGCCAGCAGCCAAGTGGGGGGGTACCGAGATACGCAGTATTTT | CASSQVGGYRDTQYF
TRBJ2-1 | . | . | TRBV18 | TGTGCCAGCTCACTCTCTAACCGGGACAATGAGCAGTTCTTC | CASSLSNRDNEQFF
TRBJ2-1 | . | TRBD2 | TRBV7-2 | TGTGCCAGCAGCTCTAGCGGGAGAGTAGGCAATGAGCAGTTCTTC | CASSSSGRVGNEQFF
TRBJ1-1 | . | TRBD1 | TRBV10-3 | TGTGCCATCAGAGGACAGGGCGGGAACACTGAAGCTTTCTTT | CAIRGQGGNTEAFF
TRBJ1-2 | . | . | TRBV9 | TGTGCCAGCAGCGTAGCAAGGGGAACTAACTATGGCTACACCTTC | CASSVARGTNYGYTF
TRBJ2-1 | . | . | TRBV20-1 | TGCAGTGCTAGTCCACTCCATGAGCAGTTCTTC | CSASPLHEQFF
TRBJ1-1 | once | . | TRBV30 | TGTGCCTGGAGGCCGGGCGGGGCCTATACGCTTGTGAACACTGAAGCTTTCTTT | CAWRPGGAYTLVNTEAFF
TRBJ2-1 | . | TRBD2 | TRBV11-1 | TGTGCCAGCAGCTTACGTAGCGGGGGGAACAATGAGCAGTTCTTC | CASSLRSGGNNEQFF
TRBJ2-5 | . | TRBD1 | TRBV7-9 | TGTGCCAGCAGCATCTACACAGGGGAAGAGACCCAGTACTTC | CASSIYTGEETQYF
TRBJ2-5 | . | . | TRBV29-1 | TGCAGCGCAAGGACAGCTATAGAGACCCAGTACTTC | CSARTAIETQYF
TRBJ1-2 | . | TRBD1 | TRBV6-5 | TGTGCCAGCAGGGATACAGGGGGCGCTTACGGCTACACCTTC | CASRDTGGAYGYTF
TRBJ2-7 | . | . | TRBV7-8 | TGTGCCAGCAGCTTAGTTTCGAGAGTGAGCCCCTACGAGCAGTACTTC | CASSLVSRVSPYEQYF
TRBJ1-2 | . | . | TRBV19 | TGTGCCAGTAGGGGAGCTTTGGCTAACTATGGCTACACCTTC | CASRGALANYGYTF
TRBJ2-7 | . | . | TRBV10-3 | TGTGCCATCAGGGACCCTAGCCTCGGCGAGCAGTACTTC | CAIRDPSLGEQYF
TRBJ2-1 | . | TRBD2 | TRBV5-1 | TGCGCCAGCAGCCAGGTCCTAGGACTAGCGTCGTACAATGAGCAGTTCTTC | CASSQVLGLASYNEQFF
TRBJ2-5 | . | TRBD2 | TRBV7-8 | TGTGCCAGCAGCCCCGGACTAGCGGGGGGAATAGAGACCCAGTACTTC | CASSPGLAGGIETQYF
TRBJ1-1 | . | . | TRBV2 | TGTGCCAGCACCCGGGAGGGTTCTGAAGCTTTCTTT | CASTREGSEAFF
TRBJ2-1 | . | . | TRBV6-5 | TGTGCCAGCAGTCAGGATAAAGCCTACAATGAGCAGTTCTTC | CASSQDKAYNEQFF
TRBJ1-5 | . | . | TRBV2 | TGTGCCAGCATGGTACAGAGCAATCAGCCCCAGCATTTT | CASMVQSNQPQHF
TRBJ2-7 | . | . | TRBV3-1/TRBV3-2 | TGTGCCAGCAGCCAAGTTCAAGGACTGGTCCCGAGGGAGCAGTACTTC | CASSQVQGLVPREQYF